These 20 T cell receptor beta chains were sequenced from one sample in a study of CD8 T cells in ankylosing spondylitis. Study results and caveats: A motif of roughly eight highly homologous TCR beta variants was seen as apparently characteristic of ankylosing spondylitis blood.

TCRdb called the 5' RACE reads again in MiXCR, with one record for every CDR3 protein. Here the sample spans fewer than 500,000 distinct CDR3 sequences, 25% to 30% being singletons. For these receptors, no antigen is known. Sequenced sample: blood, either unsorted or a sorted T cell fraction (not recorded which). The source of these receptors is a male donor with ankylosing spondylitis.

J is TRBJ2-3 and V is TRBV12-3 or TRBV12-4; D perhaps matches TRBD1 (6 bases). The CDR3 runs to 14 residues. The ends were cut back, 5 bases at V and 2 bases at J, with 11 bases in the middle. The CDR3 DNA reads TGTGCCAGCAGTCGGACAGTATACACAGATACGCAGTATTTT. It is translated as CASSRTVYTDTQYF.

The rearrangement uses TRBV14 and TRBJ1-6; D may be TRBD1 (5 bases). The CDR3 is made up of 15 amino acids. Germline CDR1 SGHDN, CDR2 FVKESK. Trimming cost V 4 bases and J 4 bases, with 11 bases left between them. The CDR3 DNA is TGTGCCAGCAGCCGTAGGGGAGATTATAATTCACCCCTCCACTTT. This translates into CASSRRGDYNSPLHF.

This clonotype was detected only a few times. V and J are TRBV5-6 and TRBJ2-3, with 8 bases lining up with TRBD2. Germline V gene sequence: CDR1 SGHDT, CDR2 YYEEEE. V lost 0 bases and J lost 5; bases outside the gene matches: 8. The CDR3 has 16 amino acids. The DNA of the CDR3 is TGTGCCAGCAGCTTGGGTCGGGAGGGCCGGGTAGATACGCAGTATTTT. This codes for CASSLGREGRVDTQYF.

V is TRBV21-1 and J is TRBJ1-2. TRBV21-1 is a pseudogene. The CDR3 sequence is 17 residues long. The chain's CDR3 is CASSKALFGGLKKGYTF. For the CDR3, the DNA is TGTGCCAGCAGCAAAGCGCTCTTTGGGGGACTCAAAAAAGGCTACACCTTC.

This clonotype was seen a handful of times. The rearrangement joins TRBV5-1 to TRBJ2-2; tentatively, D is TRBD1 (6 bases). The CDR3 contains 17 residues. The V end lost 4 bases, the J end lost 3 bases, and 19 bases lay between the germline ends. Per the germline V gene, CDR1 is SGHRS and CDR2 is YFSETQ. This CDR3 reads CASSPGQRIGDTGELFF. As DNA, the CDR3 is TGCGCCAGCAGCCCTGGACAGAGAATCGGAGACACCGGGGAGCTGTTTTTT.

V usage is TRBV7-9 and J usage is TRBJ2-7, with a possible D match to TRBD1 (5 bases). With 1 base removed from V and 4 bases from J, the gap between germline ends came to 14 bases. The CDR3 has 15 residues. Germline lookup yields CDR1 SEHNR and CDR2 FQNEAQ (reference sequence). The CDR3 DNA reads TGTGCCAGCAGCTTAGGTCCGCAGGGTATGTACGAGCAGTACTTC. Protein: CASSLGPQGMYEQYF.

This clonotype was found a few times. The chain uses TRBV5-1 and TRBJ1-1; D is uncertain. The germline V and J ends were trimmed by 6 bases and 1 base, with 13 bases remaining between them. This CDR3 is 14 amino acids long. Germline values: CDR1 SGHRS, CDR2 YFSETQ. CDR3 nucleotides: TGCGCCAGCACCGTTGGACGGGCGAACACTGAAGCTTTCTTT. Its translation is CASTVGRANTEAFF. Looking up the rest from reference TRBV5-1 and TRBJ1-1 gives the full variable domain: KAGVTQTPRYLIKTRGQQVTLSCSPISGHRSVSWYQQTPGQGLQFLFEYFSETQRNKGNFPGRFSGRQFSNSRSEMNVSTLELGDSALYLCASTVGRANTEAFFGQGTRLTVV.

This clonotype was detected once. The rearrangement links TRBV10-2 to TRBJ2-7, with D hard to call. The CDR3 covers 14 residues. Germline CDR1 reads WSHSY; CDR2 reads SAAADI. The V end lost 2 bases, the J end lost 6 bases, and 14 bases lay between the germline ends. The CDR3 nucleotides read TGCGCCAGCAGTGAGGGGGTGGATGTTGGCGAGCAGTACGTC. This translates into CASSEGVDVGEQYV.

The sample holds many counts of this clonotype. V and J are TRBV20-1 and TRBJ2-3, with D tentatively TRBD1 or TRBD2 (6 bases each). CDR1 DFQATT and CDR2 SNEGSKA come from the germline V gene (reference sequence). This CDR3 contains 20 residues. Trimming pared 3 bases from V and 5 bases from J, leaving 33 bases between. The CDR3 protein is CSASSAAGHGEEVQGDTQYF. DNA of the CDR3: TGCAGTGCTAGCTCAGCGGCGGGACACGGAGAGGAGGTCCAAGGAGATACGCAGTATTTT.

This clonotype was found a few times. The CDR3 DNA reads TGTGCCAGCAGGAGGGGGAGCTCCTACAATGAGCAGTTCTTC. Translated, it gives CASRRGSSYNEQFF. The chain uses TRBV12-3 or TRBV12-4 and TRBJ2-1, with D tentatively TRBD1 (6 bases). V gave up 6 bases and J gave up 0 bases, with 9 bases separating them. The CDR3 sequence is 14 residues long.

In this sample, this clonotype turned up a few times. The gene calls are TRBV7-2 and TRBJ1-1; the D is unclear. The CDR3 has 9 residues. Trimming removed 1 base at V and 9 bases at J, with 0 bases between. Germline assignment: CDR1 SGHTA and CDR2 FQGNSA. The CDR3 sequence is CASSLEAFF. CDR3 in DNA: TGTGCCAGCAGCTTAGAAGCTTTCTTT.

This clonotype was detected a few times. The chain carries TRBV6-5 and TRBJ2-5; possibly TRBD1 for D (6 bases). CDR1 and CDR2 from the germline V gene are MNHEY and SVGAGI. The CDR3 has 14 amino acids. Deletions cut 0 bases from V and 3 bases from J, with 8 bases between. The CDR3 nucleotides read TGTGCCAGCAGTTACTCGAGGGGGAAAGAGACCCAGTACTTC. The encoded protein is CASSYSRGKETQYF.

The chain uses TRBV7-9 and TRBJ2-2; a weak D match, TRBD2 (6 bases). Trimming pared 3 bases from V and 3 bases from J, leaving 14 bases between. The CDR3 totals 16 residues. Germline loops: CDR1 SEHNR, CDR2 FQNEAQ (reference sequence). The CDR3 protein is CASSFLGSGYTGELFF. CDR3 coding DNA: TGTGCCAGCAGCTTCCTTGGTAGCGGTTACACCGGGGAGCTGTTTTTT.

This clonotype has just a few counts. V and J are TRBV20-1 and TRBJ1-1; weak D call: TRBD1 (6 bases). V dropped 2 bases and J dropped 4 bases, with 20 bases sitting between them. This CDR3 has 16 amino acids. Looked up from germline, CDR1 is DFQATT and CDR2 is SNEGSKA (reference sequence). The CDR3 spells CSARSAAGEWVTEAFF. The DNA of the CDR3 is TGCAGTGCTAGATCCGCTGCAGGGGAATGGGTCACTGAAGCTTTCTTT.

The chain couples TRBV20-1 to TRBJ2-3; 14 bases are shared with TRBD2. The CDR3 totals 16 residues. Germline values: CDR1 DFQATT, CDR2 SNEGSKA (reference sequence). J lost 1 base, V lost 7 bases, and 7 bases had no gene match. CDR3 nucleotides: TGCAGTGTGACTAGCGGGAGGGTTTTTGGCACAGATACGCAGTATTTT. Residues: CSVTSGRVFGTDTQYF.

The sample holds a few counts of this clonotype. V is TRBV11-2 and J is TRBJ1-2; D gene uncertain. Trimming removed 5 bases at V and 4 bases at J, with 14 bases between. CDR3 length: 14 residues. In germline, CDR1 is SGHAT, CDR2 FQNNGV. CDR3 amino acids: CASSPSRTIYGYTF. The CDR3 nucleotides are TGTGCCAGCAGCCCCAGCCGCACCATCTATGGCTACACCTTC.

The chain has TRBV20-1 and TRBJ2-1; a weak D match, TRBD2 (5 bases). Per germline, CDR1 DFQATT and CDR2 SNEGSKA (reference sequence). This CDR3 has 15 amino acids. V was cut by 2 bases and J by 8 bases, with 19 bases left in between. The DNA for the CDR3 is TGCAGTGCTAGACCCTGGGAGCTCCAAGGCGATGAGCAGTTCTTC. It codes for CSARPWELQGDEQFF.

The J gene is TRBJ2-7, the V gene TRBV6-1; the D call may be TRBD1 or TRBD2 (6 bases each). The CDR3 consists of 15 residues. Trimming removed 3 bases at V and 2 bases at J, with 14 bases between. Per the germline V gene, CDR1 is MNHNS and CDR2 is SASEGT. As DNA, the CDR3 is TGTGCCAGCAGTGATCGAGGGGGGTCCCCCTACGAGCAGTACTTC. It codes for CASSDRGGSPYEQYF.

The count of this clonotype is one. This chain uses TRBV24-1 with TRBJ2-1; D is ambiguous. The CDR3 totals 17 residues. V was clipped by 5 bases and J by 4 bases, with 20 bases between them. Germline CDR1 is KGHDR and CDR2 is SFDVKD. The CDR3 spells CATSALPQDPLYNEQFF. CDR3 bases: TGTGCCACCAGTGCCCTACCCCAGGACCCTCTGTACAATGAGCAGTTCTTC.

The rearrangement links TRBV5-1 to TRBJ1-2, with 9 bases matching TRBD1. The germline V gene has CDR1 SGHRS and CDR2 YFSETQ. This CDR3 contains 14 residues. V gave up 4 bases and J gave up 3 bases; unmatched junction bases: 4. CDR3 bases: TGCGCCAGCAGCCCCGGGGACAGGGACTATGGCTACACCTTC. It yields the protein CASSPGDRDYGYTF.